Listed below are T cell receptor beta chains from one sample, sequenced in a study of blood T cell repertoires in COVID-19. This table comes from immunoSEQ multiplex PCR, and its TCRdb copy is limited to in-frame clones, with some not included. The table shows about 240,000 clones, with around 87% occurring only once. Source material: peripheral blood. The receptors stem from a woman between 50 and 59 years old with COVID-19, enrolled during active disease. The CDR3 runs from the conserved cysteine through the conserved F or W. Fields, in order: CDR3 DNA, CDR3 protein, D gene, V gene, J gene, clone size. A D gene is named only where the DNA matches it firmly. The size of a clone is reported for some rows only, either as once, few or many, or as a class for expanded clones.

cdr3_nt: TGTGCCAGCAGTTTAAGGACAGGGGGCGCGTCGGAAGAAAAACTGTTTTTT
cdr3_aa: CASSLRTGGASEEKLFF
d_call: TRBD1
v_call: TRBV28
j_call: TRBJ1-4
clone_size: .

cdr3_nt: TGCAGCGTGACCGGGCAGGGAGGCACTGAAGCTTTCTTT
cdr3_aa: CSVTGQGGTEAFF
d_call: .
v_call: TRBV29-1
j_call: TRBJ1-1
clone_size: .

cdr3_nt: TGCGCCAGCAGCACGGGACTAGCGGGGGGGCCGGCAGATACGCAGTATTTT
cdr3_aa: CASSTGLAGGPADTQYF
d_call: TRBD2
v_call: TRBV5-1
j_call: TRBJ2-3
clone_size: .

cdr3_nt: TGTGCCAGCAGTTCATTTCGGTCGGGGTTTGGGGCCAACGTCCTGACTTTC
cdr3_aa: CASSSFRSGFGANVLTF
d_call: .
v_call: TRBV28
j_call: TRBJ2-6
clone_size: .

cdr3_nt: TGTGCCCTGGGGGCCCCGGGACTAGCGCCGCTCGCATACAATGAGCAGTTCTTC
cdr3_aa: CALGAPGLAPLAYNEQFF
d_call: TRBD2
v_call: TRBV2
j_call: TRBJ2-1
clone_size: .

cdr3_nt: TGTGCCAGCAGCCTGAGGCTCCAAGAGACCCAGTACTTC
cdr3_aa: CASSLRLQETQYF
d_call: .
v_call: TRBV13
j_call: TRBJ2-5
clone_size: .

cdr3_nt: TGTGCCAGCAGTCGAAAGAACAGGGTTAACTATGGCTACACCTTC
cdr3_aa: CASSRKNRVNYGYTF
d_call: .
v_call: TRBV28
j_call: TRBJ1-2
clone_size: .

cdr3_nt: TGTGCCAGCAGTTTCGGTTCTCCAGATACGCAGTATTTT
cdr3_aa: CASSFGSPDTQYF
d_call: .
v_call: TRBV27
j_call: TRBJ2-3
clone_size: .

cdr3_nt: TGCGCCAGCAGCCCGGGGGGGACTAGACGGGAGACCCAGTACTTC
cdr3_aa: CASSPGGTRRETQYF
d_call: TRBD2
v_call: TRBV5-1
j_call: TRBJ2-5
clone_size: .

cdr3_nt: TGTGCCAGCAGTGAAGGGTTCAGTTATACGAACACCGGGGAGCTGTTTTTT
cdr3_aa: CASSEGFSYTNTGELFF
d_call: .
v_call: TRBV2
j_call: TRBJ2-2
clone_size: .

cdr3_nt: TGTGCCAGCATGGAGGGAACAGGCCTCTATGGCTACACCTTC
cdr3_aa: CASMEGTGLYGYTF
d_call: .
v_call: TRBV28
j_call: TRBJ1-2
clone_size: .

cdr3_nt: TGTGCCACCAGTGATCACAGGGGGCTTGGCTACACCTTC
cdr3_aa: CATSDHRGLGYTF
d_call: TRBD1
v_call: TRBV24-1
j_call: TRBJ1-2
clone_size: .

cdr3_nt: TGTGCCAGCAGCTCCCTAGCGGGGAATACGCAGTATTTT
cdr3_aa: CASSSLAGNTQYF
d_call: TRBD2
v_call: TRBV5-4
j_call: TRBJ2-3
clone_size: .

cdr3_nt: TGCGCCAGCAGCCCCGACGGACAGGGAGGTGAAAAACTGTTTTTT
cdr3_aa: CASSPDGQGGEKLFF
d_call: TRBD1
v_call: TRBV5-1
j_call: TRBJ1-4
clone_size: .

cdr3_nt: TGTGCCAGCAGTTTCCTGACAGGGGTTAAGGGGGATACGCAGTATTTT
cdr3_aa: CASSFLTGVKGDTQYF
d_call: TRBD1
v_call: TRBV27
j_call: TRBJ2-3
clone_size: .

cdr3_nt: TGCGCCAGCACTCCCCTAGTACGCAATCAGCCCCAGCATTTT
cdr3_aa: CASTPLVRNQPQHF
d_call: .
v_call: TRBV10-1
j_call: TRBJ1-5
clone_size: few

cdr3_nt: TGTGCCAGCAGCTCCCGGGACACGAACACTGAAGCTTTCTTT
cdr3_aa: CASSSRDTNTEAFF
d_call: .
v_call: TRBV7-9
j_call: TRBJ1-1
clone_size: .

cdr3_nt: TGTGCCATCAGTTCTAGCGGGGGGCCGCAAGAGACCCAGTACTTC
cdr3_aa: CAISSSGGPQETQYF
d_call: TRBD2
v_call: TRBV10-3
j_call: TRBJ2-5
clone_size: .

cdr3_nt: TGTGCCATCAGAAAGGGACAGGATGGGGGGGTAGCTTTCTTT
cdr3_aa: CAIRKGQDGGVAFF
d_call: TRBD1
v_call: TRBV10-3
j_call: TRBJ1-1
clone_size: .

cdr3_nt: TGTGCCAGTAGTACCACCGGGACAACCACTGAAGCTTTCTTT
cdr3_aa: CASSTTGTTTEAFF
d_call: .
v_call: TRBV19
j_call: TRBJ1-1
clone_size: .

cdr3_nt: TGCGCCAGCAGAGTGGGGCTAGATGGGGAGCTGTTTTTT
cdr3_aa: CASRVGLDGELFF
d_call: .
v_call: TRBV5-1
j_call: TRBJ2-2
clone_size: .

cdr3_nt: TGCGCCAGCAGCTTCGGGGTCGCGTTCGGCTACACCTTC
cdr3_aa: CASSFGVAFGYTF
d_call: .
v_call: TRBV5-1
j_call: TRBJ1-2
clone_size: few

cdr3_nt: TGTGCCAGCAGCTTCCCCATGACTCAGGGGGCAGGTCCCGACACTGAAGCTTTCTTT
cdr3_aa: CASSFPMTQGAGPDTEAFF
d_call: TRBD1
v_call: TRBV7-8
j_call: TRBJ1-1
clone_size: .

cdr3_nt: TGTGCCAGCAGCTTAAAGGGCGGGGGGGCCAATGAGCAGTTCTTC
cdr3_aa: CASSLKGGGANEQFF
d_call: TRBD2
v_call: TRBV7-2
j_call: TRBJ2-1
clone_size: .

cdr3_nt: TGTGCCAGTATGGACTGGAACACTGAAGCTTTCTTT
cdr3_aa: CASMDWNTEAFF
d_call: .
v_call: TRBV19
j_call: TRBJ1-1
clone_size: .

cdr3_nt: TGTGCCTGGATGCCCCAGGGCCGTACTCGCCTCAACACTGAAGCTTTCTTT
cdr3_aa: CAWMPQGRTRLNTEAFF
d_call: .
v_call: TRBV30
j_call: TRBJ1-1
clone_size: .

cdr3_nt: TGTGCCAGCAGTGACCCGGGTCCCACTGAAGCTTTCTTT
cdr3_aa: CASSDPGPTEAFF
d_call: .
v_call: TRBV2
j_call: TRBJ1-1
clone_size: .

cdr3_nt: TGTGCCAGCTCACCAGGGCTGAACAATGAGCAGTTCTTC
cdr3_aa: CASSPGLNNEQFF
d_call: .
v_call: TRBV18
j_call: TRBJ2-1
clone_size: once

cdr3_nt: TGCGCCAGCACTCCCCGGGGGGAAAGCTATGGCTACACCTTC
cdr3_aa: CASTPRGESYGYTF
d_call: .
v_call: TRBV10-2
j_call: TRBJ1-2
clone_size: many

cdr3_nt: TGTGCCATCAGTGCCACACAAGAGACCCAGTACTTC
cdr3_aa: CAISATQETQYF
d_call: .
v_call: TRBV10-3
j_call: TRBJ2-5
clone_size: .

cdr3_nt: TGTGCCAGTAGTATGGGACAGGGCGCTGGAGGCTACACCTTC
cdr3_aa: CASSMGQGAGGYTF
d_call: TRBD1
v_call: TRBV19
j_call: TRBJ1-2
clone_size: .

cdr3_nt: TGCAGCGTTGAGAGGGGGGGCTCGTCCGGGGAGCTGTTTTTT
cdr3_aa: CSVERGGSSGELFF
d_call: .
v_call: TRBV29-1
j_call: TRBJ2-2
clone_size: .

cdr3_nt: TGTGCCAGCAGCTTGGGGGACTTCAAGGGGCTAAGAAACACCATATATTTT
cdr3_aa: CASSLGDFKGLRNTIYF
d_call: .
v_call: TRBV7-9
j_call: TRBJ1-3
clone_size: .

cdr3_nt: TGTGCCAGCAGTGAAAATAGGAGGACAGGGGGCGACTATGGCTACACCTTC
cdr3_aa: CASSENRRTGGDYGYTF
d_call: TRBD1
v_call: TRBV6-1
j_call: TRBJ1-2
clone_size: once

cdr3_nt: TGTGCCAGCAGCTTAGAACCCACAGGGGGCTATGGCTACACCTTC
cdr3_aa: CASSLEPTGGYGYTF
d_call: TRBD1
v_call: TRBV7-8
j_call: TRBJ1-2
clone_size: .

cdr3_nt: TGTGCCAGCAGCTTAGCGCCTGGTCCAGCGGGGGGGTGGCCCCTGCGATGGGAGCTGTTTTTT
cdr3_aa: CASSLAPGPAGGWPLRWELFF
d_call: TRBD2
v_call: TRBV7-2
j_call: TRBJ2-2
clone_size: .

cdr3_nt: TGCGCCAGCAGTGAGTCGCCCCCCAGCGGGGGGCTCGATGAGCAGTTCTTC
cdr3_aa: CASSESPPSGGLDEQFF
d_call: TRBD2
v_call: TRBV10-2
j_call: TRBJ2-1
clone_size: .

cdr3_nt: TGCGCCAGGAGCCCATTAACAGGGGATTGCTATGGCTACACCTTC
cdr3_aa: CARSPLTGDCYGYTF
d_call: TRBD1
v_call: TRBV4-1
j_call: TRBJ1-2
clone_size: .

cdr3_nt: TGTGCCAGCAGTCGGACAGGGTCGGGCTACACCTTC
cdr3_aa: CASSRTGSGYTF
d_call: TRBD1
v_call: TRBV12-3/TRBV12-4
j_call: TRBJ1-2
clone_size: .

cdr3_nt: TGTGCCAGCAGCGAAAAAACAGGGACTGAAGCTTTCTTT
cdr3_aa: CASSEKTGTEAFF
d_call: .
v_call: TRBV9
j_call: TRBJ1-1
clone_size: .

cdr3_nt: TGTGCCAGTAGTATTCTTCGTTGGGACAGGGGCACAGATACGCAGTATTTT
cdr3_aa: CASSILRWDRGTDTQYF
d_call: TRBD1
v_call: TRBV19
j_call: TRBJ2-3
clone_size: .